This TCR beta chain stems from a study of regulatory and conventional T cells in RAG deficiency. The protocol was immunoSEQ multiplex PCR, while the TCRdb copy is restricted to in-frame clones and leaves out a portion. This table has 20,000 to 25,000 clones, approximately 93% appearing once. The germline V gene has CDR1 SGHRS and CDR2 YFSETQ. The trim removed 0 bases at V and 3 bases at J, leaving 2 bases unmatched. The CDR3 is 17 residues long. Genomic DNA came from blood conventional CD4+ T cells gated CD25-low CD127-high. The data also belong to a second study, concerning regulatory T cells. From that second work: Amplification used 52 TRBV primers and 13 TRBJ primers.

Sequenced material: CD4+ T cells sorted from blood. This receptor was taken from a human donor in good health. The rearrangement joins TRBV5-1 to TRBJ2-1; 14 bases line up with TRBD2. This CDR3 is CASSLAGLAGVYNEQFF. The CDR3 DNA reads TGCGCCAGCAGCTTGGCGGGACTAGCGGGGGTCTACAATGAGCAGTTCTTC.